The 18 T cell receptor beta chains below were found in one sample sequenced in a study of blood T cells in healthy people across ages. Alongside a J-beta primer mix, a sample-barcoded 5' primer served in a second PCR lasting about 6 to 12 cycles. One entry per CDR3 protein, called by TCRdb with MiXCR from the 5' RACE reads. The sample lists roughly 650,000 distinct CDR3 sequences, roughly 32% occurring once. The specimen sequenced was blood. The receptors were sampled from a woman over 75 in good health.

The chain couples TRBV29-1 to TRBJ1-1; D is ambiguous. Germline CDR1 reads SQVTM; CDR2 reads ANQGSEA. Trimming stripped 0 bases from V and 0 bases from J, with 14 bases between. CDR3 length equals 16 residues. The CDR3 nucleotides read TGCAGCGTTGAAGATACGACGGAGCGAATGAACACTGAAGCTTTCTTT. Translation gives CSVEDTTERMNTEAFF.

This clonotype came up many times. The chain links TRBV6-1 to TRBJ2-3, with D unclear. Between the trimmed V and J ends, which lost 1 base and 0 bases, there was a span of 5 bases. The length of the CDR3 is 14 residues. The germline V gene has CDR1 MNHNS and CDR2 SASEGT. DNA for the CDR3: TGTGCCAGCAGTGAAGGGGCAAGCACAGATACGCAGTATTTT. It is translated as CASSEGASTDTQYF.

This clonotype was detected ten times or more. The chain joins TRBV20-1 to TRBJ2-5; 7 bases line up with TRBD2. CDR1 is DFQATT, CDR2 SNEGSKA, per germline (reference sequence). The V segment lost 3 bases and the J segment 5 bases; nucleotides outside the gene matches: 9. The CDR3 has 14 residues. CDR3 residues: CSASGGTEVETQYF. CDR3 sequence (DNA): TGCAGTGCTAGCGGGGGGACCGAAGTTGAGACCCAGTACTTC.

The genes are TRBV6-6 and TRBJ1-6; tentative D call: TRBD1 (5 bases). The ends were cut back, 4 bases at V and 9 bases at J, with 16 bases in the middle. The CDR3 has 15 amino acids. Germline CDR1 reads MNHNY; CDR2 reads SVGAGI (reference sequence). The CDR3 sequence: CASSSPGTGGSPLHF. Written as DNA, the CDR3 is TGTGCCAGCAGTTCCCCCGGGACCGGCGGTTCACCCCTCCACTTT.

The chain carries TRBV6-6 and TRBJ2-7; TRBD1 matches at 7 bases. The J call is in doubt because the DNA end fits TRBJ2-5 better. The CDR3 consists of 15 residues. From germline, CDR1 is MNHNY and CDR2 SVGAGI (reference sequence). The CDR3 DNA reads TGTGCCAGCAGTTACTCGTACAGGGGTGGAGAGACCCAGTACTTC. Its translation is CASSYSYRGGETQYF.

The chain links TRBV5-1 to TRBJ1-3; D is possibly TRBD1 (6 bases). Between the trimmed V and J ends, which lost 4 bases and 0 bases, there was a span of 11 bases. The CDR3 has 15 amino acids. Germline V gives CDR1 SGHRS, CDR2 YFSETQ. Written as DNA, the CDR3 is TGCGCCAGCAGCGTGGGACAAGTCTCTGGAAACACCATATATTTT. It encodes CASSVGQVSGNTIYF.

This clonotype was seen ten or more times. The DNA for the CDR3 is TGTGCCAGCAGCTTAGTAGAGGCGGCAGGGCCCTACGAGCAGTACTTC. This sequence encodes CASSLVEAAGPYEQYF. The J gene is TRBJ2-7, the V gene TRBV7-2; possibly TRBD1 for D (5 bases). This CDR3 contains 16 residues. V was pared by 1 base and J by 2 bases, with 15 bases between. Looked up from germline, CDR1 is SGHTA and CDR2 is FQGNSA. Complete variable domain (other parts from reference TRBV7-2 and TRBJ2-7): GAGVSQSPSNKVTEKGKDVELRCDPISGHTALYWYRQSLGQGLEFLIYFQGNSAPDKSGLPSDRFSAERTGGSVSTLTIQRTQQEDSAVYLCASSLVEAAGPYEQYFGPGTRLTVT.

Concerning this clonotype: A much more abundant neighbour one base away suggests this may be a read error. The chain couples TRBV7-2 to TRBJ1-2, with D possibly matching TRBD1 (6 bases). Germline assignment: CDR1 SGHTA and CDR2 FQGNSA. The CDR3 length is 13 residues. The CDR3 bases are TGTGCCAACAGCTTAGAGGTGGGGGCGAGGGTCACCTTC. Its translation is CANSLEVGARVTF.

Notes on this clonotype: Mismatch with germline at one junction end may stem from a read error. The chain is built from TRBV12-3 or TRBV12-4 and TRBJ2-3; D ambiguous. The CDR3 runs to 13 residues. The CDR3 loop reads CASSLRPADAQYF. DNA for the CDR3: TGTGCCAGCAGTTTACGGCCTGCAGATGCGCAGTATTTT.

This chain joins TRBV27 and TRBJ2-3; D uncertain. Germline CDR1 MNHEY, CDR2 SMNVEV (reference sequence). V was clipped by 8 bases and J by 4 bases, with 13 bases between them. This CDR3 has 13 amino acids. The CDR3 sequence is CASRRSHADTQYF. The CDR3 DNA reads TGTGCCAGCCGGCGATCCCATGCAGATACGCAGTATTTT.

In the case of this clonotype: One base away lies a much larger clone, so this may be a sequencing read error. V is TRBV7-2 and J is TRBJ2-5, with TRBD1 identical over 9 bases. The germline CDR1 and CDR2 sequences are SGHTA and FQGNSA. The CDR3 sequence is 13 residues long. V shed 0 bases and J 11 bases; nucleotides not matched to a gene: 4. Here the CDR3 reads CASSLAGQGRQYF. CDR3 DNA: TGTGCCAGCAGCTTAGCGGGACAGGGTAGGCAGTACTTC. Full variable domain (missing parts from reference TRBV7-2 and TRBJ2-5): GAGVSQSPSNKVTEKGKDVELRCDPISGHTALYWYRQSLGQGLEFLIYFQGNSAPDKSGLPSDRFSAERTGGSVSTLTIQRTQQEDSAVYLCASSLAGQGRQYFGPGTRLLVL.

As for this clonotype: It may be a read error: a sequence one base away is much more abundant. CDR3 nucleotide sequence: TGTGCCAGCACCGGCAGGGGGGGGAACTACAATGAGCAGTACTTC. Translation: CASTGRGGNYNEQYF. This chain uses TRBV28 with TRBJ2-5; the D gene could be TRBD1 or TRBD2 (7 bases each). Trimming stripped 7 bases from V and 11 bases from J, with 26 bases between. Germline V gene lookup returns CDR1 MDHEN and CDR2 SYDVKM. The CDR3 is 15 residues long.

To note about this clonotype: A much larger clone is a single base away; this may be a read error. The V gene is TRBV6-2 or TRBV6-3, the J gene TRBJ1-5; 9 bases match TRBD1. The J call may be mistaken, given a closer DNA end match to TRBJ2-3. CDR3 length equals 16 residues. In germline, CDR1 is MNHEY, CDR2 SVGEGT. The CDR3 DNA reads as TGTGCCAGCAGTCCGCCGACGGGACAGGGCAATCAGCCCCAGTATTTT. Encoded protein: CASSPPTGQGNQPQYF.

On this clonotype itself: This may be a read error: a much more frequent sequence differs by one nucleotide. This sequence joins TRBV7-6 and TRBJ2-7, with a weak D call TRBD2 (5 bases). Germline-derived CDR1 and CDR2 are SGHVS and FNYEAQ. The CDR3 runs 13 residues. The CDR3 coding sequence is TGTGCCAACAGCTTAGGGAGTTTCGGCGAGCAGTACTTC. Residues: CANSLGSFGEQYF.

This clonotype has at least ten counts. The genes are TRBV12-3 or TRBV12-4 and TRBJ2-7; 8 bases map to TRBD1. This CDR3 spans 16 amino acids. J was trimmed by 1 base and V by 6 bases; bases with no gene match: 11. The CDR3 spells CASSQQRQGLSYEQYF. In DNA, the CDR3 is TGTGCCAGCAGCCAACAAAGACAGGGGTTGTCCTACGAGCAGTACTTC.

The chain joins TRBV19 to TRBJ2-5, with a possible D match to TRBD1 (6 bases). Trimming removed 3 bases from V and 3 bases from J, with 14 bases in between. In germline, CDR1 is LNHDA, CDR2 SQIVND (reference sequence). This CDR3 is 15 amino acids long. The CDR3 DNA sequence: TGTGCCAGTAGTATCGGGTCAGGGGCGAAAGAGACCCAGTACTTC. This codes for CASSIGSGAKETQYF.

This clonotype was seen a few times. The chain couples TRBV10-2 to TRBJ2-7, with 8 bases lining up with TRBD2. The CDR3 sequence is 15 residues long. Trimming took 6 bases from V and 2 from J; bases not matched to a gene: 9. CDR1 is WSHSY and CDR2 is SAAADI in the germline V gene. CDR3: CASRYSGASPYEQYF. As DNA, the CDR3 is TGCGCCAGCAGGTATAGCGGGGCCTCTCCCTACGAGCAGTACTTC.

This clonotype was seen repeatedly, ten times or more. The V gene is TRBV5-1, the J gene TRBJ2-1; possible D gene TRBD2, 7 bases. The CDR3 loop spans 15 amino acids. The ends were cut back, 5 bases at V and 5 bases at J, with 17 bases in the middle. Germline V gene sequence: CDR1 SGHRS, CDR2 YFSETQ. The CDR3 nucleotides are TGCGCCAGCAGACAAGGTGGGCGGGGGCACAATGAGCAGTTCTTC. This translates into CASRQGGRGHNEQFF.